Shown below are 14 T cell receptor beta chains from a single sample sequenced in a study of T cells in localized non-small cell lung cancer. This table comes from immunoSEQ multiplex PCR, and its TCRdb copy is limited to in-frame clones, with some not included. The table records fewer than 35,000 clones, around 73% of them present only once. Here the sequenced sample was peripheral blood, taken before any cancer treatment. These receptors were taken from a male donor aged 60 or older with stage II squamous cell lung carcinoma.

This clone is labeled medium-sized. The chain joins TRBV11-2 to TRBJ1-2; D is uncertain. The ends were cut back, 0 bases at V and 4 bases at J, with 9 bases in the middle. The germline V gene has CDR1 SGHAT and CDR2 FQNNGV. CDR3 length: 14 residues. The CDR3, as DNA: TGTGCCAGCAGCTTAGATTCCAGTCCCTATGGCTACACCTTC. It codes for CASSLDSSPYGYTF.

This clone appeared once. The chain is built from TRBV2 and TRBJ2-3; a possible D gene is TRBD1 (6 bases). Germline V gene sequence: CDR1 SNHLY, CDR2 FYNNEI. Trimming took off 6 bases at V and 3 bases at J, with 13 bases between the two ends. There are 14 residues in the CDR3. DNA for the CDR3: TGTGCCAGCAGCACACAGGGTTCGACAGATACGCAGTATTTT. Amino acid sequence: CASSTQGSTDTQYF. The whole variable domain, filled in from reference TRBV2 and TRBJ2-3, reads EPEVTQTPSHQVTQMGQEVILRCVPISNHLYFYWYRQILGQKVEFLVSFYNNEISEKSEIFDDQFSVERPDGSNFTLKIRSTKLEDSAMYFCASSTQGSTDTQYFGPGTRLTVL.

The gene calls are TRBV6-5 and TRBJ2-1, with 7 bases lining up with TRBD1. Germline trimming cut 2 bases from V and 6 bases from J; bases unmatched to any gene: 7. CDR1 is MNHEY and CDR2 is SVGAGI in the germline V gene. The length of the CDR3 is 15 residues. CDR3 coding DNA: TGTGCCAGCAGTTACAAAGCGACAGGGACCAATGAGCAGTTCTTC. Protein: CASSYKATGTNEQFF.

CDR3 in amino acids: CASSFGDKWEQYF. Written as DNA, the CDR3 is TGCGCCAGCAGCTTTGGGGACAAGTGGGAGCAGTACTTC. The rearrangement links TRBV5-1 to TRBJ2-7; a weak D match, TRBD1 (6 bases). Germline CDR1 is SGHRS and CDR2 is YFSETQ. This CDR3 region has 13 residues. The V end lost 2 bases, the J end lost 7 bases, and 13 bases lay between the germline ends.

CDR3 sequence: CAISEPRTDTQYF. CDR3 bases: TGTGCCATCAGTGAGCCTCGCACAGATACGCAGTATTTT. The chain links TRBV10-3 to TRBJ2-3; D gene uncertain. In germline, CDR1 is ENHRY, CDR2 SYGVKD. There are 13 residues in the CDR3. Trimming left V 2 bases short and J 1 base short, with 4 bases between.

The rearrangement uses TRBV5-6 and TRBJ2-7; D is unclear. Germline V CDR1 and CDR2: SGHDT, YYEEEE. The ends were cut back, 0 bases at V and 6 bases at J, with 7 bases in the middle. This CDR3 is built from 12 residues. CDR3 in DNA: TGTGCCAGCAGCTTGGACTTAGGCGAGCAGTACTTC. Amino acid sequence: CASSLDLGEQYF.

The chain employs TRBV7-6 and TRBJ2-1; no reliable D call. This CDR3 spans 12 amino acids. CDR1 and CDR2 from the germline V gene are SGHVS and FNYEAQ. Trimming shortened V by 1 base and J by 4 bases, and 2 bases separated the two germline ends. The CDR3 region is CASSLGYNEQFF. CDR3 sequence (DNA): TGTGCCAGCAGCTTAGGGTACAATGAGCAGTTCTTC.

V usage is TRBV30 and J usage is TRBJ1-2; D is perhaps TRBD1 (5 bases). In germline, CDR1 is GTSNPN, CDR2 SVGIG (reference sequence). This CDR3 is 12 amino acids long. The CDR3 nucleotides read TGTGCTGGAGGTGCAGGGACGTATGGCTACACCTTC. Amino acid sequence: CAGGAGTYGYTF.

About this clone itself: Other DNA sequences within the sample encode an identical CDR3. This chain links TRBV7-2 with TRBJ2-7; TRBD1 matches at 10 bases. V lost 4 bases to trimming and J lost 2 bases; unmatched junction nucleotides: 5. Per germline, CDR1 SGHTA and CDR2 FQGNSA. This CDR3 has 15 amino acids. CDR3: CASSSPDRGAYEQYF. The CDR3, as DNA: TGTGCCAGCAGCTCTCCGGACAGGGGGGCCTACGAGCAGTACTTC.

V and J are TRBV25-1 and TRBJ1-1; D uncertain. Germline V lookup: CDR1 MGHDK, CDR2 SYGVNS. The V and J ends lost 4 bases and 5 bases respectively, with 5 bases between them. The CDR3 covers 11 residues. The CDR3 protein is CASSVGTEAFF. The CDR3, as DNA: TGTGCCAGCAGTGTCGGTACTGAAGCTTTCTTT.

This clone came up once. V is TRBV5-4 and J is TRBJ1-2; no definite D call. Germline V gene sequence: CDR1 SGHNT, CDR2 YYREEE (reference sequence). With 4 bases removed from V and 2 bases from J, the gap between germline ends came to 9 bases. The CDR3 contains 13 residues. For the CDR3, the DNA is TGTGCCAGCAGCCCTGACAAGAACTATGGCTACACCTTC. It specifies CASSPDKNYGYTF. The full variable domain, rest sourced from reference TRBV5-4 and TRBJ1-2, is ETGVTQSPTHLIKTRGQQVTLRCSSQSGHNTVSWYQQALGQGPQFIFQYYREEENGRGNFPPRFSGLQFPNYSSELNVNALELDDSALYLCASSPDKNYGYTFGSGTRLTVV.

This chain links TRBV7-9 with TRBJ2-7; tentatively, D is TRBD1 (5 bases). Germline V CDR1 and CDR2: SEHNR, FQNEAQ (reference sequence). The CDR3 is 13 amino acids. V gave up 7 bases and J gave up 2 bases, with 12 bases separating them. The CDR3 spells CASTSTGAYEQYF. DNA of the CDR3: TGTGCCAGCACCTCAACAGGAGCCTACGAGCAGTACTTC. Full variable domain (outside the CDR3, taken from reference TRBV7-9 and TRBJ2-7): DTGVSQNPRHKITKRGQNVTFRCDPISEHNRLYWYRQTLGQGPEFLTYFQNEAQLEKSRLLSDRFSAERPKGSFSTLEIQRTEQGDSAMYLCASTSTGAYEQYFGPGTRLTVT.

The rearrangement uses TRBV5-1 and TRBJ1-1; weak D call: TRBD1 (5 bases). Germline loops: CDR1 SGHRS, CDR2 YFSETQ. This CDR3 contains 16 residues. Trimming cost V 0 bases and J 0 bases, with 12 bases left between them. The CDR3 protein is CASSLVGGAMNTEAFF. The CDR3 DNA reads as TGCGCCAGCAGCTTGGTGGGGGGAGCTATGAACACTGAAGCTTTCTTT.

This sequence joins TRBV19 and TRBJ2-5; 7 positions match TRBD1. Germline V CDR1 and CDR2: LNHDA, SQIVND (reference sequence). With V trimmed by 3 bases and J by 1 base, 5 bases remained unmatched. CDR3 length: 15 residues. The DNA of the CDR3 is TGTGCCAGTAGTATCGACGGGGACAGCCAAGAGACCCAGTACTTC. The encoded protein is CASSIDGDSQETQYF.